These T cell receptor beta chains were read from a single sample in a study of blood T cell repertoires in COVID-19. The data were produced by immunoSEQ multiplex PCR, yet TCRdb's version contains in-frame clones alone and is incomplete. Here the sample spans fewer than 300,000 clones, around 89% being singletons. The sequencing sample was made of PBMCs or T cells enriched from blood (not recorded which). The source is a man aged 40-49 years who had recovered from COVID-19. Both conserved end residues are part of each CDR3. The order of the fields is clone size, V gene, CDR3 length, J gene, D gene, CDR3 DNA, CDR3 protein. D genes are given only for firm matches. Clone size appears in some rows only: once, few, many, or a class for an expanded clone.

once	TRBV7-2	14	TRBJ1-1	-	TGTGCCAGCAGCTTAGAGGTGAGGGGGACTGAAGCTTTCTTT	CASSLEVRGTEAFF
-	TRBV5-5	12	TRBJ2-7	-	TGTGCCAGCAGCTGGGGGGCCTACGAGCAGTACTTC	CASSWGAYEQYF
-	TRBV6-1	18	TRBJ2-1	TRBD2	TGTGCCAGCAGTGCCGGGACTAGCGGGTTGGATATCGGCAATGAGCAGTTCTTC	CASSAGTSGLDIGNEQFF
-	TRBV5-1	14	TRBJ1-2	TRBD1	TGCGCCAGCAGCACCGGGGACAGGCCTATGGGCTACACCTTC	CASSTGDRPMGYTF
once	TRBV6-5	13	TRBJ1-1	-	TGTGCCGTCGCGTTGGGGGCGGTCACTGAAGCTTTCTTT	CAVALGAVTEAFF
-	TRBV6-2/TRBV6-3	16	TRBJ1-4	TRBD1	TGTGCCAGCAGTGCCGGGACAGGGGGCCAAGGCGAAAAACTGTTTTTT	CASSAGTGGQGEKLFF
-	TRBV20-1	14	TRBJ1-5	-	TGCAGTGCTAGTAGGGGACAACTCAATCAGCCCCAGCATTTT	CSASRGQLNQPQHF
-	TRBV27	15	TRBJ1-4	-	TGTGCCAGCAGTCCTCGATCCGGGGGGAGTGAAAAACTGTTTTTT	CASSPRSGGSEKLFF
-	TRBV3-1/TRBV3-2	14	TRBJ1-1	-	TGTGCCAGCAGCCAATTGGACAGAAACACTGAAGCTTTCTTT	CASSQLDRNTEAFF
-	TRBV21-1	12	TRBJ1-1	-	TGTGCCAGCAGCCGGACAGGGCTCGAAGCTTTCTTT	CASSRTGLEAFF
-	TRBV6-2/TRBV6-3	14	TRBJ2-4	-	TGTGCCAGCAGTTACGACGGGAGAGGGAACATTCAGTACTTC	CASSYDGRGNIQYF
-	TRBV9	16	TRBJ2-2	-	TGTGCCAGCAGCGCGACAGGCCGGGCCACTACCGGGGAGCTGTTTTTT	CASSATGRATTGELFF
-	TRBV7-8	16	TRBJ2-1	TRBD2	TGTGCCAGCAGCTTAGAACTAGCGGGGGGGTGGAATGAGCAGTTCTTC	CASSLELAGGWNEQFF
-	TRBV7-3	13	TRBJ2-5	-	TGTGCCAGCAGCTTAACGGAAATAGCCCCCCAGTACTTC	CASSLTEIAPQYF
-	TRBV5-1	14	TRBJ2-7	TRBD2	TGCGCCAGCAGCTTGGGGGCGGGGGTGTACGAGCAGTACTTC	CASSLGAGVYEQYF
-	TRBV3-1/TRBV3-2	18	TRBJ1-1	-	TGTGCCAGCAGCCAAGGGTCGGTCGTGGGGAGGGGAACAGATGAAGCTTTCTTT	CASSQGSVVGRGTDEAFF
few	TRBV11-2	14	TRBJ2-3	-	TGTGCCAGCAGCTTAGAAATGGGCCGGGATACGCAGTATTTT	CASSLEMGRDTQYF
-	TRBV6-5	15	TRBJ2-3	TRBD1	TGTGCCAGCAGGCGGGACAGGGACCCCACAGATACGCAGTATTTT	CASRRDRDPTDTQYF
many	TRBV2	15	TRBJ2-3	TRBD1	TGTGCCAGCAGTGAAATGACAGGGTCCACCGATACGCAGTATTTT	CASSEMTGSTDTQYF
-	TRBV30	14	TRBJ1-6	TRBD1	TGTGCCTGTCACCGGGACAGGGTTAATTCACCCCTCCACTTT	CACHRDRVNSPLHF
-	TRBV19	11	TRBJ1-1	-	TGTGCCGGAGGGACTGACACTGAAGCTTTCTTT	CAGGTDTEAFF
once	TRBV6-6	14	TRBJ2-3	-	TGTGCCAGCATCGAGGACACCCGCACAGATACGCAGTATTTT	CASIEDTRTDTQYF
-	TRBV27	17	TRBJ1-6	TRBD1	TGTGCCAGCAGTGACCGGACAGGGACGTCCTATAATTCACCCCTCCACTTT	CASSDRTGTSYNSPLHF
-	TRBV6-5	14	TRBJ1-4	-	TGTGCCAGCGAGCAGGGCTCAACTAATGAAAAACTGTTTTTT	CASEQGSTNEKLFF
-	TRBV6-5	13	TRBJ1-1	-	TGTGCCAGCAGTTACGTCGTTGGAGATGAAGCTTTCTTT	CASSYVVGDEAFF
-	TRBV29-1	12	TRBJ2-5	-	TGCAGCGTTGGCCAGAACCAAGAGACCCAGTACTTC	CSVGQNQETQYF
few	TRBV6-5	13	TRBJ1-2	-	TGTGCCAGCAGTCCGGGTGCTAACTATGGCTACACCTTC	CASSPGANYGYTF
-	TRBV28	15	TRBJ2-7	TRBD2	TGTGCCAGCAGTTTGGCGGGAGCCTTGAACTACGAGCAGTACTTC	CASSLAGALNYEQYF
-	TRBV11-3	13	TRBJ1-4	-	TGTGCCAGCAGGCCGAGGTTAGGTGAAAAACTGTTTTTT	CASRPRLGEKLFF
-	TRBV4-3	15	TRBJ1-4	TRBD1	TGCGCCAGCAGCACGACGACGGACAGGGATGAAAAACTGTTTTTT	CASSTTTDRDEKLFF
-	TRBV27	16	TRBJ2-3	TRBD2	TGTGCCAGCAGCGGGAGGGCCCTGCTGTTGGCAGATACGCAGTATTTT	CASSGRALLLADTQYF
-	TRBV4-3	13	TRBJ1-1	-	TGCGCCAGCAGCCAAGATGGGGCGGTAGAAGCTTTCTTT	CASSQDGAVEAFF
-	TRBV5-1	15	TRBJ1-5	TRBD1	TGCGCCAGCAGCTTTGGGACAGGAGCTAGTCAGCCCCAGCATTTT	CASSFGTGASQPQHF
-	TRBV7-9	15	TRBJ1-3	TRBD1	TGTGCCAGCAGCCCGTCAGGGGGGTCGGGAAACACCATATATTTT	CASSPSGGSGNTIYF
-	TRBV30	13	TRBJ1-5	-	TGTGCCTGGAGTGTAAGAGAAAATCAGCCCCAGCATTTT	CAWSVRENQPQHF
-	TRBV12-2	19	TRBJ2-3	-	TGTGCAAGTCGCTCACTTAGGCAACGGAGGCGGGACAGCACAGATACGCAGTATTTT	CASRSLRQRRRDSTDTQYF
-	TRBV13	16	TRBJ1-1	TRBD1	TGTGCCAGCAGCTTCCCTAGAACAGGGGGATTTACTGAAGCTTTCTTT	CASSFPRTGGFTEAFF
-	TRBV18	17	TRBJ2-3	TRBD2	TGTGCCAGCTCGCGGATCGGGACTAGCGGCCACACAGATACGCAGTATTTT	CASSRIGTSGHTDTQYF
-	TRBV7-6	15	TRBJ1-6	-	TGTGCCAGCAGCCCCGTGACAGGCGCAAATTCACCCCTCCACTTT	CASSPVTGANSPLHF
-	TRBV6-1	18	TRBJ2-3	TRBD2	TGTGCCAGCAGTGAAACGTTAGGTGGTAGCGGGAGCGCAGATACGCAGTATTTT	CASSETLGGSGSADTQYF
once	TRBV27	13	TRBJ2-1	TRBD1	TGTGCCAGTAGACAGGGTACCCACAATGAGCAGTTCTTC	CASRQGTHNEQFF
-	TRBV6-5	16	TRBJ2-1	TRBD2	TGTGCCAGCAGTTACTCACTAGCGGATCGATACAATGAGCAGTTCTTC	CASSYSLADRYNEQFF
-	TRBV3-1/TRBV3-2	16	TRBJ2-2	TRBD2	TGTGCCAGCAGCCTGACTAGCGGGAGAATAACCGGGGAGCTGTTTTTT	CASSLTSGRITGELFF
-	TRBV6-2/TRBV6-3	16	TRBJ2-1	TRBD1	TGTGCCAGCAGCTCAGGGAAGACAGGGGCCTACAATGAGCAGTTCTTC	CASSSGKTGAYNEQFF
-	TRBV7-3	12	TRBJ2-1	TRBD1	TGTGCCAGCAGCCAGGGGGTGAATGAGCAGTTCTTC	CASSQGVNEQFF
-	TRBV4-2	16	TRBJ2-3	TRBD2	TGTGCCAGCAGCCAAGAACTAGCGGGAAGCACAGATACGCAGTATTTT	CASSQELAGSTDTQYF
-	TRBV4-2	15	TRBJ2-7	TRBD1	TGTGCCAGCAGCCAACGGGACAGCTTACCCTACGAGCAGTACTTC	CASSQRDSLPYEQYF
-	TRBV7-3	13	TRBJ1-1	-	TGTGCCAGCAGCCAGGACAGGAACACTGAAGCTTTCTTT	CASSQDRNTEAFF
-	TRBV19	13	TRBJ2-7	TRBD1	TGTGCCATTGGCGGACAGGGGGCCCACGAGCAGTACTTC	CAIGGQGAHEQYF
-	TRBV6-5	13	TRBJ2-3	TRBD1	TGTGCCAGCACCCAGGGGGCTGAAAATACGCAGTATTTT	CASTQGAENTQYF
-	TRBV13	14	TRBJ2-7	-	TGTGCCAGCAGCTTAAAAAGCGTCCCCTACGAGCAGTACTTC	CASSLKSVPYEQYF
-	TRBV30	13	TRBJ2-7	-	TGTGCCTGGAGTAAAGGGGCGTCCTACGAGCAGTACTTC	CAWSKGASYEQYF
-	TRBV28	15	TRBJ2-7	TRBD1	TGTGCCAGCAGCCCACATCAGGGGGCCCCCGACGAGCAGTACTTC	CASSPHQGAPDEQYF
-	TRBV6-2/TRBV6-3	15	TRBJ1-2	-	TGTGCCAGCAGTTACGGCCCAGGGACTAACTATGGCTACACCTTC	CASSYGPGTNYGYTF
-	TRBV6-5	13	TRBJ2-3	-	TGTGCCAGCTGGCGGACTAGCACAGATACGCAGTATTTT	CASWRTSTDTQYF
-	TRBV12-5	18	TRBJ2-7	-	TGTGCTAGTGGTTTGGTATTTTCGGGGTTCGGGAGAAACTACGAGCAGTACTTC	CASGLVFSGFGRNYEQYF
-	TRBV13	15	TRBJ2-3	TRBD2	TGTGCCAGCAGCCCGGGGACTAGCGGCACAGATACGCAGTATTTT	CASSPGTSGTDTQYF
-	TRBV18	14	TRBJ2-5	-	TGTGCCAGCTCACCGAAGACAGTACAAGAGACCCAGTACTTC	CASSPKTVQETQYF